The 14 T cell receptor beta chains listed next were all sequenced from one sample in a study of CD8+CD57+ T cells in acquired aplastic anemia. Genomic DNA acted as the template from which TCR beta VDJ combination and CDR3 sequence profiling were carried out. TCRdb re-derived calls from the reads in MiXCR, one entry per CDR3 protein. In the table there are tens of thousands of distinct CDR3 sequences, 76% of which are singletons. The sequenced sample was sorted CD4+, CD8+, or CD8+CD57+ T cells (not recorded which) from PBMCs. The receptors stem from a human donor in good health, serving as a control.

This sequence joins TRBV4-3 and TRBJ2-5, with D unclear. The V end was cut by 0 bases, the J end by 5 bases, with 13 bases between. This CDR3 comprises 15 residues. Germline CDR1 is LGHNA and CDR2 is YSLEER. The CDR3 DNA sequence: TGCGCCAGCAGCCAAGAAGGCCTCGTACGGGAGACCCAGTACTTC. It specifies CASSQEGLVRETQYF.

This clonotype is categorized as medium-sized (0.01 to 0.1%). The rearrangement joins TRBV25-1 to TRBJ2-7; D assignment may be TRBD1 or TRBD2 (5 bases each). The CDR3 sequence is 16 residues long. Germline-derived CDR1 and CDR2 are MGHDK and SYGVNS. Deletions cut 1 base from V and 3 bases from J, with 16 bases between. The CDR3: CASSESGLAHNYEQYF. The CDR3 nucleotides are TGTGCCAGCAGTGAATCGGGGCTAGCCCATAACTACGAGCAGTACTTC.

CDR3 bases: TGTGCCAGCAGCCGAGGACAAAGGAACACTGAAGCTTTCTTT. Protein sequence: CASSRGQRNTEAFF. The chain recombines TRBV7-9 with TRBJ1-1; D may be TRBD1 (5 bases). V shed 5 bases and J shed 1 base, with 11 bases lying between them. Germline assignment: CDR1 SEHNR and CDR2 FQNEAQ (reference sequence). This CDR3 contains 14 residues.

The chain employs TRBV29-1 and TRBJ1-1; 8 bases are shared with TRBD1. The CDR3 spans 13 residues. V was pared by 4 bases and J by 2 bases, with 3 bases of the junction left unmatched. Germline lookup yields CDR1 SQVTM and CDR2 ANQGSEA. The CDR3, as DNA: TGCAGCGTTGCAGGGGGCCCTAACACTGAAGCTTTCTTT. Its translation is CSVAGGPNTEAFF.

In its sample, this clonotype was seen a few times. The chain couples TRBV2 to TRBJ1-2, with D possibly TRBD1 on 5 matching bases. Trimming took off 7 bases at V and 4 bases at J, with 16 bases between the two ends. The CDR3 sequence is 14 residues long. Germline values: CDR1 SNHLY, CDR2 FYNNEI. CDR3 sequence reads: CASKPPGLAYGYTF. The CDR3 nucleotides are TGTGCCAGCAAACCACCGGGACTGGCCTATGGCTACACCTTC. Together with reference TRBV2 and TRBJ1-2, the CDR3 gives the full variable domain: EPEVTQTPSHQVTQMGQEVILRCVPISNHLYFYWYRQILGQKVEFLVSFYNNEISEKSEIFDDQFSVERPDGSNFTLKIRSTKLEDSAMYFCASKPPGLAYGYTFGSGTRLTVV.

This sequence joins TRBV2 and TRBJ2-7, with TRBD2 matching 7 bases. This CDR3 contains 14 residues. V shed 4 bases and J 0 bases; nucleotides not matched to a gene: 3. Germline-derived CDR1 and CDR2 are SNHLY and FYNNEI. For the CDR3, the DNA is TGTGCCAGCAGTGCTAGCGGAAGCTCCTACGAGCAGTACTTC. Protein product: CASSASGSSYEQYF.

This sequence joins TRBV10-3 and TRBJ1-2, with TRBD1 matching over 9 bases. This CDR3 contains 14 residues. Germline values: CDR1 ENHRY, CDR2 SYGVKD. The J segment lost 3 bases and the V segment lost 7 bases, leaving 6 bases of the junction unmatched. The CDR3 nucleotides are TGTGCCATCAAAACAGGGGGCTGGGACTATGGCTACACCTTC. Its translation is CAIKTGGWDYGYTF.

The chain carries TRBV6-1 and TRBJ1-3; no clear D. The V gene's germline CDR1 is MNHNS and CDR2 SASEGT. This CDR3 spans 15 amino acids. With 2 bases removed from V and 0 bases from J, the gap between germline ends came to 8 bases. CDR3 DNA: TGTGCCAGCAGTGAAATGATGAGCTCTGGAAACACCATATATTTT. This translates into CASSEMMSSGNTIYF.

J is TRBJ1-6 and V is TRBV10-2, with 9 bases that match TRBD1. Germline V CDR1 and CDR2: WSHSY, SAAADI. V shed 5 bases and J 10 bases; nucleotides not matched to a gene: 6. The CDR3 sequence is 14 residues long. The CDR3 nucleotides read TGCGCCAGCAGTACGGGACAGGGCGAATCACCCCTCCACTTT. Translated, it gives CASSTGQGESPLHF.

The chain couples TRBV2 to TRBJ1-2; no firm D call. Trimming stripped 1 base from V and 2 bases from J, with 11 bases between. The CDR3 has 15 amino acids. Per germline, CDR1 SNHLY and CDR2 FYNNEI. CDR3 nucleotide sequence: TGTGCCAGCAGTGAAGGTTCACCCTGGAACTATGGCTACACCTTC. It encodes CASSEGSPWNYGYTF. Using reference TRBV2 and TRBJ1-2 for the parts outside the CDR3, the full variable domain is EPEVTQTPSHQVTQMGQEVILRCVPISNHLYFYWYRQILGQKVEFLVSFYNNEISEKSEIFDDQFSVERPDGSNFTLKIRSTKLEDSAMYFCASSEGSPWNYGYTFGSGTRLTVV.

This sequence joins TRBV20-1 and TRBJ2-5, with 12 bases that match TRBD2. Germline assignment: CDR1 DFQATT and CDR2 SNEGSKA (reference sequence). V gave up 6 bases and J gave up 5 bases; unmatched junction bases: 10. The CDR3 runs 15 residues. In nucleotides, the CDR3 is TGCAGTGCCCTCCCTAGCGGGGGGGCCGGGGAGACCCAGTACTTC. Protein product: CSALPSGGAGETQYF.

CDR3 amino acids: CASSIQGRVSYEQYF. The CDR3 nucleotides are TGTGCCAGTAGTATTCAGGGTAGGGTTTCCTACGAGCAGTACTTC. The gene calls are TRBV19 and TRBJ2-7; possibly TRBD1 for D (5 bases). Trimming removed 3 bases at V and 1 base at J, with 13 bases between. There are 15 residues in the CDR3. Germline lookup yields CDR1 LNHDA and CDR2 SQIVND (reference sequence). Looking up the rest from reference TRBV19 and TRBJ2-7 gives the full variable domain: DGGITQSPKYLFRKEGQNVTLSCEQNLNHDAMYWYRQDPGQGLRLIYYSQIVNDFQKGDIAEGYSVSREKKESFPLTVTSAQKNPTAFYLCASSIQGRVSYEQYFGPGTRLTVT.

In this sample, this clonotype turned up many times. V is TRBV10-3 and J is TRBJ2-1, with D perhaps TRBD2 (6 bases). Germline CDR1 and CDR2: ENHRY and SYGVKD. This CDR3 comprises 14 residues. V lost 6 bases and J lost 9, with 18 bases in between. This CDR3 reads CAISGAGQVGEQFF. As DNA, the CDR3 is TGTGCCATCAGCGGAGCGGGCCAGGTCGGTGAGCAGTTCTTC.

The chain has TRBV2 and TRBJ1-1; D is ambiguous. CDR1 is SNHLY, CDR2 FYNNEI, per germline. The CDR3 totals 11 residues. Trimming took off 5 bases at V and 7 bases at J, with 8 bases between the two ends. The CDR3 DNA follows: TGTGCCAGCAGTTTTGGTCTTGAAGCTTTCTTT. Its protein product is CASSFGLEAFF.